These 26 T cell receptor beta chains came from one sample sequenced in a study of blood T cell repertoires in COVID-19 (dated by TCRdb to the early 2020s). The library was prepared using the immunoSEQ multiplex PCR assay. Entries here come from immuneACCESS through TCRdb and include only in-frame sequences with V and J called. Some clones fail to appear in such tables; in the studies checked, an unresolved V gene covers under half of the shortfall, and the cause of the remainder is unknown. The sample data list under 95,000 clones, and approximately 87% of these were observed just once. Jointly, the top ten make up roughly 10% of the sample. The sample comprised peripheral blood. These receptors all stem from a human donor in a cohort sampled during active COVID-19.

The chain links TRBV12-3 or TRBV12-4 to TRBJ1-2; perhaps TRBD1 as D (6 bases). The CDR3 contains 13 residues. The V end lost 6 bases, the J end lost 3 bases, and 11 bases lay between the germline ends. CDR3 DNA: TGTGCCAGCAGCCGCTCAGGGGACTATGGCTACACCTTC. Its protein product is CASSRSGDYGYTF.

V usage is TRBV2 and J usage is TRBJ2-5; tentative D call: TRBD2 (5 bases). Trimming removed 7 bases at V and 5 bases at J, with 14 bases between. CDR3 length: 13 residues. Germline values: CDR1 SNHLY, CDR2 FYNNEI. In DNA, the CDR3 is TGTGCCAGCACTTCTACTAGAAAGGAGACCCAGTACTTC. Translating gives CASTSTRKETQYF. Drawing the rest from reference TRBV2 and TRBJ2-5, the complete variable domain is EPEVTQTPSHQVTQMGQEVILRCVPISNHLYFYWYRQILGQKVEFLVSFYNNEISEKSEIFDDQFSVERPDGSNFTLKIRSTKLEDSAMYFCASTSTRKETQYFGPGTRLLVL.

This chain connects TRBV10-3 to TRBJ1-1; D not resolved. Germline V lookup: CDR1 ENHRY, CDR2 SYGVKD. V was shortened by 4 bases and J by 1 base, with 7 bases between the two germline ends. The CDR3 loop spans 13 amino acids. This CDR3 reads CAISGGENTEAFF. In DNA, the CDR3 is TGTGCCATCAGTGGAGGCGAGAACACTGAAGCTTTCTTT.

The gene calls are TRBV25-1 and TRBJ2-1; TRBD1 might be the D (5 bases). V lost 6 bases and J 8 bases, leaving 11 bases between the germline ends. Germline V gene data show CDR1 as MGHDK and CDR2 as SYGVNS. CDR3 length: 12 amino acids. The CDR3 coding sequence is TGTGCCAGCAGCGGGCAGGGCGATGAGCAGTTCTTC. Its protein is CASSGQGDEQFF. The variable domain in full, with the rest retrieved from reference TRBV25-1 and TRBJ2-1, is EADIYQTPRYLVIGTGKKITLECSQTMGHDKMYWYQQDPGMELHLIHYSYGVNSTEKGDLSSESTVSRIRTEHFPLTLESARPSHTSQYLCASSGQGDEQFFGPGTRLTVL.

V is TRBV2 and J is TRBJ2-1; D is uncertain. The CDR3 totals 15 residues. Trimming took 1 base from V and 0 from J, leaving 7 bases between them. Germline V gives CDR1 SNHLY, CDR2 FYNNEI. The CDR3 coding sequence is TGTGCCAGCAGTGAAGGGCGGAGCTCCTACAATGAGCAGTTCTTC. Its translation is CASSEGRSSYNEQFF.

The gene calls are TRBV14 and TRBJ2-5; D might be TRBD1 (5 bases). Trimming cost V 1 base and J 2 bases, with 14 bases left between them. This CDR3 contains 16 residues. CDR1 is SGHDN, CDR2 FVKESK, per germline. CDR3 DNA: TGTGCCAGCAGCCAAGGACCCTTTGGGGCTCAAGAGACCCAGTACTTC. Its translation: CASSQGPFGAQETQYF.

This chain connects TRBV5-1 to TRBJ2-3; 11 bases map to TRBD2. The CDR3 contains 14 residues. CDR1 is SGHRS, CDR2 YFSETQ, per germline. The junction had 0 bases not matched to a gene; V was cut back by 5 bases and J by 1 base. CDR3 coding DNA: TGCGCCAGCAGGACTAGCGGGGGCACAGATACGCAGTATTTT. It codes for CASRTSGGTDTQYF.

The genes are TRBV5-1 and TRBJ1-1; tentative D call: TRBD1 (5 bases). This CDR3 comprises 13 residues. Germline V gives CDR1 SGHRS, CDR2 YFSETQ. V lost 2 bases and J lost 1, with 6 bases in between. The CDR3 protein is CASSFTGNTEAFF. DNA for the CDR3: TGCGCCAGCAGCTTTACAGGGAACACTGAAGCTTTCTTT.

This clone turned up a few times. This chain connects TRBV6-5 to TRBJ1-1; D ambiguous. The CDR3 is 13 amino acids. Germline values: CDR1 MNHEY, CDR2 SVGAGI. Trimming cost V 6 bases and J 0 bases, with 8 bases left between them. CDR3 sequence reads: CASSWELNTEAFF. DNA of the CDR3: TGTGCCAGCAGCTGGGAGTTGAACACTGAAGCTTTCTTT.

J is TRBJ1-2 and V is TRBV4-2; 7 bases fit TRBD1. From germline, CDR1 is LGHNA and CDR2 YNFKEQ. The CDR3 runs to 15 residues. V lost 2 bases and J lost 6; bases outside the gene matches: 9. The CDR3 here is CASSQTGQWTDGYTF. CDR3 coding DNA: TGTGCCAGCAGCCAAACGGGACAGTGGACAGATGGCTACACCTTC.

This clone was detected only once. The V call is TRBV6-1, the J call TRBJ2-3; D unclear. Trimming left V 2 bases short and J 0 bases short, with 9 bases between. CDR1 MNHNS and CDR2 SASEGT come from the germline V gene. The CDR3 extends over 15 amino acids. CDR3 region: CASSELVPSTDTQYF. CDR3 nucleotides: TGTGCCAGCAGTGAACTAGTCCCTAGCACAGATACGCAGTATTTT.

On this clone itself: The germline gene is not matched at one end of the junction; a read error may be the cause. The chain employs TRBV7-7 and TRBJ1-4; TRBD1 agrees at 9 bases. The germline V gene has CDR1 SSHAT and CDR2 FNYEAQ (reference sequence). The CDR3 loop spans 16 amino acids. CDR3 sequence (DNA): TGTGCTAGCAGCTTAGGCAGTACAGGGGGCGCCGAAAAACTGTTTTTT. This encodes CASSLGSTGGAEKLFF.

The chain uses TRBV5-6 and TRBJ2-3, with TRBD2 matching 13 bases. Germline V gives CDR1 SGHDT, CDR2 YYEEEE. CDR3 length: 17 amino acids. Trimming cost V 0 bases and J 3 bases; bases outside gene matches: 4. The CDR3 loop reads CASSLATLAGGTDTQYF. CDR3 sequence (DNA): TGTGCCAGCAGCTTGGCCACACTAGCGGGGGGGACAGATACGCAGTATTTT.

This clone came up a few times. CDR3 nucleotide sequence: TGCGCCAGCAGCTTGGGGGGGACAGGACCCTACGAGCAGTACTTC. Protein sequence: CASSLGGTGPYEQYF. V is TRBV5-1 and J is TRBJ2-7; 8 nucleotides line up with TRBD1. The germline CDR1 and CDR2 sequences are SGHRS and YFSETQ. V lost 0 bases and J lost 2; bases outside the gene matches: 4. This CDR3 spans 15 amino acids. Variable domain in full (rest from reference TRBV5-1 and TRBJ2-7): KAGVTQTPRYLIKTRGQQVTLSCSPISGHRSVSWYQQTPGQGLQFLFEYFSETQRNKGNFPGRFSGRQFSNSRSEMNVSTLELGDSALYLCASSLGGTGPYEQYFGPGTRLTVT.

The chain is built from TRBV18 and TRBJ1-1; D ambiguous. Germline loops: CDR1 KGHSH, CDR2 LQKENI. V gave up 4 bases and J gave up 4 bases, with 19 bases separating them. The CDR3 covers 16 residues. CDR3 in DNA: TGTGCCAGCTCACTACGAGACCTAAAAGCGGGCACTGAAGCTTTCTTT. Protein product: CASSLRDLKAGTEAFF.

The V call is TRBV6-5, the J call TRBJ2-1; 11 bases are shared with TRBD2. Germline trimming cut 6 bases from V and 5 bases from J; bases unmatched to any gene: 6. This CDR3 spans 15 amino acids. Germline CDR1 reads MNHEY; CDR2 reads SVGAGI. CDR3 sequence: CASRTGTSGHNEQFF. As DNA, the CDR3 is TGTGCCAGCAGGACCGGGACTAGCGGACACAATGAGCAGTTCTTC.

The rearrangement links TRBV3-1 (or the pseudogene TRBV3-2) to TRBJ2-3; maybe TRBD2 (5 bases). The CDR3 spans 15 residues. Germline V gives CDR1 LGHDT, CDR2 YNNKEL (reference sequence). V was trimmed by 1 base and J by 3 bases, leaving 11 bases between them. For the CDR3, the DNA is TGTGCCAGCAGCCAAGTTTCGGGGTTGACAGATACGCAGTATTTT. Amino acid sequence: CASSQVSGLTDTQYF.

This clone was counted a few times. A read error may account for a junction end that differs from germline. V is TRBV5-1 and J is TRBJ2-1; TRBD1 agrees at 8 bases. This CDR3 is 12 amino acids long. Per the germline V gene, CDR1 is SGHRS and CDR2 is YFSETQ. The CDR3 nucleotides read TGCGCCAGCAGCTTGAATCAGGGGGCTTGGGTCTTC. Its translation is CASSLNQGAWVF.

About this clone itself: Germline is not matched at one junction end, which may reflect a read error. The chain carries TRBV7-7 and TRBJ2-1; D remains unclear. CDR1 is SSHAT, CDR2 FNYEAQ, per germline (reference sequence). CDR3 length: 16 residues. CDR3 residues: CASSLGSHGSGDEQFF. The CDR3 DNA is TGTGCTAGCAGCTTAGGTTCGCACGGGTCTGGCGATGAGCAGTTCTTC.

V and J are TRBV20-1 and TRBJ2-7, with TRBD2 matching over 14 bases. The CDR3 contains 17 residues. V trimming: 3 bases; J trimming: 5 bases; junction bases outside the gene matches: 12. Germline values: CDR1 DFQATT, CDR2 SNEGSKA (reference sequence). The CDR3 loop reads CSASPPGLAGVAHEQYF. The CDR3 DNA reads TGCAGTGCTAGTCCCCCGGGACTAGCGGGGGTGGCCCACGAGCAGTACTTC.

This sequence joins TRBV27 and TRBJ1-6, with 8 bases aligning to TRBD1. Germline CDR1 MNHEY, CDR2 SMNVEV (reference sequence). There are 17 residues in the CDR3. After removal of 1 base from V and 6 bases from J, the junction contained 8 bases not matched to a gene. The CDR3 region has the DNA TGTGCCAGCAGTTTATATCTCCAGGGGGCTGGTAATTCACCCCTCCACTTT. This gives the protein CASSLYLQGAGNSPLHF.

This clone was seen a handful of times. This chain uses TRBV2 with TRBJ1-6; 10 bases match TRBD1. This CDR3 is 13 amino acids long. The V gene's germline CDR1 is SNHLY and CDR2 FYNNEI. Trimming at V came to 3 bases and at J to 16 bases, leaving 6 bases not matched to a gene. CDR3 sequence reads: CASSEPGQGILHF. The CDR3 DNA reads as TGTGCCAGCAGTGAGCCGGGACAGGGGATTCTCCACTTT.

The rearrangement joins TRBV5-1 to TRBJ2-1; no firm D call. Deletions cut 0 bases from V and 7 bases from J, with 8 bases between. Per the germline V gene, CDR1 is SGHRS and CDR2 is YFSETQ. The CDR3 is 13 residues long. CDR3 sequence (DNA): TGCGCCAGCAGCTTGGGGCCGTTAAATGAGCAGTTCTTC. Translation gives CASSLGPLNEQFF.

The chain links TRBV13 to TRBJ2-7; 9 nucleotides align to TRBD2. The V segment lost 3 bases and the J segment 0 bases; nucleotides outside the gene matches: 3. This CDR3 comprises 15 residues. Looked up from germline, CDR1 is PRHDT and CDR2 is FYEKMQ (reference sequence). The CDR3 here is CASSFNSGSSYEQYF. The CDR3 nucleotides are TGTGCCAGCAGCTTTAATAGCGGGAGCTCCTACGAGCAGTACTTC. The variable domain in full, with the rest retrieved from reference TRBV13 and TRBJ2-7, is AAGVIQSPRHLIKEKRETATLKCYPIPRHDTVYWYQQGPGQDPQFLISFYEKMQSDKGSIPDRFSAQQFSDYHSELNMSSLELGDSALYFCASSFNSGSSYEQYFGPGTRLTVT.

This sequence joins TRBV28 and TRBJ2-3; TRBD2 aligns across 10 bases. CDR1 MDHEN and CDR2 SYDVKM come from the germline V gene. CDR3 size: 16 residues. V lost 5 bases and J lost 4; bases outside the gene matches: 9. This CDR3 is CASSANSGRYADTQYF. CDR3 coding DNA: TGTGCCAGCAGTGCGAATAGCGGGAGGTACGCAGATACGCAGTATTTT. Using reference TRBV28 and TRBJ2-3 for the parts outside the CDR3, the full variable domain is DVKVTQSSRYLVKRTGEKVFLECVQDMDHENMFWYRQDPGLGLRLIYFSYDVKMKEKGDIPEGYSVSREKKERFSLILESASTNQTSMYLCASSANSGRYADTQYFGPGTRLTVL.

This chain connects TRBV3-1 (or the pseudogene TRBV3-2) to TRBJ1-2; 7 nucleotides match TRBD1. V shed 8 bases, J shed 7 bases, and the junction held 7 bases outside the gene matches. In germline, CDR1 is LGHDT, CDR2 YNNKEL (reference sequence). The CDR3 runs 12 residues. The CDR3 bases are TGTGCCAGCCAAGAGGGGGCTGGTGGCTACACCTTC. Amino acid sequence: CASQEGAGGYTF.